This TCR beta chain was recorded in a study of blood T cell repertoires in COVID-19 (TCRdb year 2020). Regarding the complete study: Collaborator samples came from the United States, Italy and Spain and covered acute and convalescent phases of COVID-19. The material from the prospective study consisted of cDNA or gDNA derived from T cells, B-cell-depleted T cells, or PBMCs. Deeply sampled blood TCRbeta repertoires from subjects exposed to, actively infected with, or recovered from COVID-19 were included in the dataset. The repertoires were released in a freely available public database intended as a resource for research on the immune response to SARS-CoV-2. Samples were obtained from the ongoing ImmuneRACE study (first 160 participants) and from about 1,300 subjects provided by 6 global collaborators. The sample metadata nearly always contained a de-identified subject ID, COVID-19 status, age in years and sex. HLA class I and class II types, where available, came from metadata supplied by the sample provider rather than from assay-based typing. Overall results and qualifications from the work: The quantity of clinical and demographic metadata differed by source and by participant and was supplied without curation.

Each collaborating institution followed its own protocols to collect whole blood in K2EDTA tubes. For TCRbeta analysis, collaborators shipped samples as frozen whole blood, isolated PBMCs, or DNA extracted from either of those sample types. Turning to this clone: Its antigen remains undetermined. No base quality information exists; no much larger clone differs at one position.

Measured from the cysteine to the phenylalanine, the CDR3 is 18 residues long. The read is trimmed to its CDR3 DNA, 54 bases read in frame from base 1. V lost 2 bases and J lost 0 bases; the stretch between them is 17 bases long. CDR1 and CDR2 are read off the germline V gene as SNHLY and FYNNEI. TCRbeta CDR3 regions were amplified from genomic DNA by means of the immunoSEQ Assay, a bias-controlled multiplex PCR. In the source study's methods: The number of nucleated cells in each sample was estimated by amplification of reference gene primers within the assay. Sequence reads were collapsed and filtered to measure the absolute abundance of every unique TCRbeta CDR3 rearrangement. For each sample, productive Simpson clonality was calculated as the square root of Simpson's diversity index across productive rearrangements. This immuneACCESS table, as held by TCRdb, lists in-frame sequences with V and J called but not all clones. Of the missing ones, under half trace to an unresolved V gene in checked studies; the others have no known cause. V, J and clone size were drawn from that table, and D and trimming were deduced from the DNA. This sample comprises approximately 150,000 clones, roughly 87% of them detected only once. The top ten hold around 0.91% of the sample.

The receptor was derived from a woman between 50 and 59 years old with acute or convalescent COVID-19. The chain is assembled from TRBV2 and TRBJ1-5; TRBD1 could be the D gene, as 5 bases match. Sequencing was done on a sample of peripheral blood. The DNA reads TGTGCCAGCAGTGAACTACACCCTTGGGGGGTTAGCAATCAGCCCCAGCATTTT. It translates as CASSELHPWGVSNQPQHF.